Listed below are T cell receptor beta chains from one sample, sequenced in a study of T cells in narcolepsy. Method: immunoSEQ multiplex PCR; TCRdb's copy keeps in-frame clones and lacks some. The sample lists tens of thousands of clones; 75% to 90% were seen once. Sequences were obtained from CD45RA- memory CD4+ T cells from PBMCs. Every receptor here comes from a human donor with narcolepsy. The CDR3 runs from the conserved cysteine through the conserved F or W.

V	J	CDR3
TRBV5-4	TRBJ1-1	CASSLLPGTFTEAFF
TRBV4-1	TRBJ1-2	CASSPSPDRGGYTF
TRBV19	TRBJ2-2	CASTPPGRAGTGELVF
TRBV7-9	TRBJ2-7	CASKGQPPEQYF
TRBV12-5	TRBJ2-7	CASGLVVGGAYEQYF
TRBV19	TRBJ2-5	CASSKTSPKETQYF
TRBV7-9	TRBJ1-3	CASSPDKRGNTIYF
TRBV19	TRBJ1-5	CASSIRLRDQPQHF
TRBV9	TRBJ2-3	CASSARVGSTDTQYF
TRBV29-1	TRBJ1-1	CSVESGAGNTEAFF
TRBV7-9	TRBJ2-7	CASSLGPGTGYEQYF
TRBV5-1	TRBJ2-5	CASRTAETQYF
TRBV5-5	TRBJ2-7	CASSLSPSIYEQYF
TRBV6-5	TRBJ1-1	CASSYEGRITEAFF
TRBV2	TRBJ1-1	CASSDGWRAQGTEAFF
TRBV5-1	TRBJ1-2	CASRLGPDRSYGYTF
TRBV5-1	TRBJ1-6	CASSGGDPNSPLHF
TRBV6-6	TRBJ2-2	CASSYDRRSNTGELFF
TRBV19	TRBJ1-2	CASSPVPTYGYTF
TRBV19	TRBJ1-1	CASSVQQQVNTEAFF
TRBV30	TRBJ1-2	CAWSWGSFYGYTF
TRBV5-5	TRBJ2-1	CASSPGAGEQFF
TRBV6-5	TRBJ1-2	CASGQGKDYGYTF
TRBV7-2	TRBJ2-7	CASSFRGQFYEQYF
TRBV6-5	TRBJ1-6	CASSYGRAESPLHF
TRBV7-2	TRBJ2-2	CASSLVASAGTGELFF
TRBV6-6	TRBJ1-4	CASSYRPNEKLFF
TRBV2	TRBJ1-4	CASRLGEKLFF
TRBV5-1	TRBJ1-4	CASSLGTAREKLFF
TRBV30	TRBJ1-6	CAWSAEVAYNSPLHF
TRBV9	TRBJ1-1	CASSPRGRGKTEAFF
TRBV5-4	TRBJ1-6	CASSFRGMDSPLHF
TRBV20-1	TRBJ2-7	CSASHSYEQYF
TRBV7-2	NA	CASSPGLAEETQYF
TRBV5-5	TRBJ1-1	CASATVNTEAFF
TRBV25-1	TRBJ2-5	CASSGARGGQETQYF
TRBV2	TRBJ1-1	CASSDADRGWNTEAFF
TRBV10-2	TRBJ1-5	CASNGETNQPQHF
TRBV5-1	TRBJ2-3	CASSLVGVRAGPTQDPDTQYF